Sequencing of this TCR beta chain was carried out in a study of regulatory T cells in long-lasting Graves disease. This clonotype was recorded a few times. Through Arm-PCR of CDR3 regions and iRepertoire HTBI primers, TCR beta libraries were built. TCRdb processed the multiplex PCR reads anew with MiXCR; each CDR3 protein has one entry. The table has some 410,000 distinct CDR3 sequences, around 15% seen once. Indicated time point: newly diagnosed GD, antithyroid drugs for less than 3 months. There was RNA extracted from PBMCs, and the TCR library was made from it. Germline V gene lookup returns CDR1 DFQATT and CDR2 SNEGSKA (reference sequence). Losses at the gene ends were 5 bases for V and 7 bases for J; bases not matched to a gene: 10. The CDR3 sequence is 14 residues long. These data also featured in a second study, about T cells in Graves' hyperthyroidism and ophthalmopathy.

The TCR was taken from a woman in her 30s with Graves disease. The material was peripheral blood mononuclear cells (PBMCs), obtained at new diagnosis, from a patient treated with antithyroid drugs. J is TRBJ2-1 and V is TRBV20-1; 8 bases map to TRBD2. CDR3 coding DNA: TGCAGTGCTGGCGACGGGAGGGCCGAAAATGAGCAGTTCTTC. The encoded protein is CSAGDGRAENEQFF.